The count of the clone carrying this T cell receptor beta chain is one. Its antigen is unknown. At one of its ends the junction is not consistent with the germline gene, which may arise from a read error. Researchers drew blood RNA from unsorted whole blood and extracted germline DNA as well. Blood samples of around 3.7 milliliters were drawn preoperatively. This CDR3 spans 17 amino acids. This record comes from a study of tumor-infiltrating lymphocytes in primary liver carcinoma. Study-wide background: Sample yields of productive TCRbeta reads, ranging from roughly 3.65 to 8 million, were similar across tissue types. Regarding the study as a whole: Tumor-adjacent and tumor-blood pairs displayed less overlap than did pairs of tumor regions.

The template, about 550 ng total RNA, yielded TCR beta cDNA made with a constant-region primer. Three nested multiplex PCR rounds, a slightly modified ARM-PCR method, built the TCR beta libraries. Investigators reported that the first two PCR rounds, at approximately 11 cycles each, used TRBV1-TRBV30 forward primers with a C-beta reverse primer. TCRdb itself ran the multiplex PCR reads through MiXCR, one entry per CDR3 protein. The data show approximately 340,000 distinct CDR3 sequences, about 65% seen once. The chain joins TRBV12-3 or TRBV12-4 to TRBJ2-3, with 14 positions matching TRBD2. The sequenced sample consisted of peripheral blood. This clonotype was sampled from a man aged 35 to 55 with primary liver carcinoma and hepatitis B virus infection. CDR3 sequence (DNA): TGTGCCAGCAGTTTATCCGGGGGGGGACTAGCGGGAGATACACAGTATTTT. Protein product: CASSLSGGGLAGDTQYF.